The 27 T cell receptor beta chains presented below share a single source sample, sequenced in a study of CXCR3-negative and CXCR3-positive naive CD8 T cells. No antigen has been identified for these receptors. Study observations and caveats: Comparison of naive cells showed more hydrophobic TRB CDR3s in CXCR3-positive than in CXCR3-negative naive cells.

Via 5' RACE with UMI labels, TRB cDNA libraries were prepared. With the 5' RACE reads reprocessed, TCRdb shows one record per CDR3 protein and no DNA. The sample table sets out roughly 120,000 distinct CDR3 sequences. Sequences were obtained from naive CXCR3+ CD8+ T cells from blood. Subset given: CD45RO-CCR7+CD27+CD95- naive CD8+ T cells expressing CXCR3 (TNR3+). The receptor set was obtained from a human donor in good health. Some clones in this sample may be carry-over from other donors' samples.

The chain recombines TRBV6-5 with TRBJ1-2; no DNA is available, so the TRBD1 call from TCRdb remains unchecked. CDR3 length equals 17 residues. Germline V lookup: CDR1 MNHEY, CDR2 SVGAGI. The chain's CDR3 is CASSYNQNRENGYGYTF.

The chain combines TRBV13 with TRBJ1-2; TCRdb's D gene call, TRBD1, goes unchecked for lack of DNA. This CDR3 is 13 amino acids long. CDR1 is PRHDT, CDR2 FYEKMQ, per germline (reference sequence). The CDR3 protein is CASSPRGLYGYTF.

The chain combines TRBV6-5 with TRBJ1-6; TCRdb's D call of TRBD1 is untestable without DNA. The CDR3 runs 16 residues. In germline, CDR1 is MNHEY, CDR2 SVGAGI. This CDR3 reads CASSYFAGTEPGPLHF.

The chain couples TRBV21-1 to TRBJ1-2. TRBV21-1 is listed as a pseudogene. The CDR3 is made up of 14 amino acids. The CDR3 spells CASTPIDSNYGYTF.

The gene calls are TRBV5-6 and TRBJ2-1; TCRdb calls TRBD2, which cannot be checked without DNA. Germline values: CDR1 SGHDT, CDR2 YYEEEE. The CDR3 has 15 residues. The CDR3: CASSLLAAENNEQFF.

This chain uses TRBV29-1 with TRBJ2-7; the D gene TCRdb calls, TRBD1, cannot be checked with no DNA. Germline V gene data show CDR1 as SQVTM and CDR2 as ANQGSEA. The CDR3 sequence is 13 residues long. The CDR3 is CSVTIGAIYEQYF.

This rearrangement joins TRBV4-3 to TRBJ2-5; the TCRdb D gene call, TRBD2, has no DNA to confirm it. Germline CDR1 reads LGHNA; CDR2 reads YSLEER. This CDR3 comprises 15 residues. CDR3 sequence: CASSQVLAVQETQYF.

CDR3 protein: CASSLGVTGLYNEQFF. The rearrangement joins TRBV7-3 to TRBJ2-1. Germline assignment: CDR1 SGHTA and CDR2 FQGTGA. The CDR3 loop spans 16 amino acids. The variable domain in full, with the rest retrieved from reference TRBV7-3 and TRBJ2-1, is GAGVSQTPSNKVTEKGKYVELRCDPISGHTALYWYRQSLGQGPEFLIYFQGTGAADDSGLPNDRFFAVRPEGSVSTLKIQRTERGDSAVYLCASSLGVTGLYNEQFFGPGTRLTVL.

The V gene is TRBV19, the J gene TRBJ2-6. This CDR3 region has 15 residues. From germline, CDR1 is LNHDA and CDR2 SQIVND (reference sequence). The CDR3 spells CASSMADTGANVLTF.

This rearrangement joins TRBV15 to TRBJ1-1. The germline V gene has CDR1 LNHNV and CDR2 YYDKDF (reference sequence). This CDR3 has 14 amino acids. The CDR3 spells CATSSDDLLTEAFF.

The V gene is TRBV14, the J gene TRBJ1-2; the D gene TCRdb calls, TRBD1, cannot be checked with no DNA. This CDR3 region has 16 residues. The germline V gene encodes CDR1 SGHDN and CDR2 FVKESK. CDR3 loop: CASSRTGQGANYGYTF.

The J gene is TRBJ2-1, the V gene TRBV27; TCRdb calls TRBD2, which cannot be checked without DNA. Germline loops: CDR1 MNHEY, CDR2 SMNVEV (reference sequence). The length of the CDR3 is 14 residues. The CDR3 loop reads CASSIAGAGNEQFF.

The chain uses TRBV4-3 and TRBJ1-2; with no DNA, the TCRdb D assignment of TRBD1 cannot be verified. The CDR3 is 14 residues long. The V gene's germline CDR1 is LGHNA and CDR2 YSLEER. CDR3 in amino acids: CASSQDTGLYGYTF.

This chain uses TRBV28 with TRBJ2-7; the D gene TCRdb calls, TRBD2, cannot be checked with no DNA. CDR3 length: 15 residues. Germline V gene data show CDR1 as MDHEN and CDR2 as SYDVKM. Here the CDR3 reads CASSFSGRPRDEQYF.

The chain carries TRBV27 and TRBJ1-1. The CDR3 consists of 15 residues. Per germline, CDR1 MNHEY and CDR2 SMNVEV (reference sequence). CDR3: CASSPRVSMNTEAFF.

The chain's CDR3 is CASSYGDYGAEGAWDTQYF. J is TRBJ2-3 and V is TRBV6-2 or TRBV6-3; TCRdb proposes TRBD1, but this gene call is untestable without DNA. Germline CDR1 is MNHEY and CDR2 is SVGEGT. There are 19 residues in the CDR3.

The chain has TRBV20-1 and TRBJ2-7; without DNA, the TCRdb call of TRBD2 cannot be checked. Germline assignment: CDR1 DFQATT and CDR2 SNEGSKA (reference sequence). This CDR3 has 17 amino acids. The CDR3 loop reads CSARDQRSSGSSYEQYF.

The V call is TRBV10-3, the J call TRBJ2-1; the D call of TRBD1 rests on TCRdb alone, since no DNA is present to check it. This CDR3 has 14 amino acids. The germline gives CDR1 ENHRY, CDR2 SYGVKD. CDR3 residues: CAISESPTGTEQFF.

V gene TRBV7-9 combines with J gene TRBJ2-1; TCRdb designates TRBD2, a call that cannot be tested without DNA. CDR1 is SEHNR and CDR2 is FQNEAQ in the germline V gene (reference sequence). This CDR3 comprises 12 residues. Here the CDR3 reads CASSPPAYEQFF. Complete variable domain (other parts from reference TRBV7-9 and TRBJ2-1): DTGVSQNPRHKITKRGQNVTFRCDPISEHNRLYWYRQTLGQGPEFLTYFQNEAQLEKSRLLSDRFSAERPKGSFSTLEIQRTEQGDSAMYLCASSPPAYEQFFGPGTRLTVL.

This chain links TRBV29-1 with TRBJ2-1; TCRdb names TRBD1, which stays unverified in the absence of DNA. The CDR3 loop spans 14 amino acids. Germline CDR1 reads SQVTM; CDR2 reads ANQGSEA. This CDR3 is CSVQQGFTYNEQFF.

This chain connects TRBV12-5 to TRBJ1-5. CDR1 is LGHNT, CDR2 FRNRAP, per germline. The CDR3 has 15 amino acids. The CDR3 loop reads CASGYIGASYQPQHF.

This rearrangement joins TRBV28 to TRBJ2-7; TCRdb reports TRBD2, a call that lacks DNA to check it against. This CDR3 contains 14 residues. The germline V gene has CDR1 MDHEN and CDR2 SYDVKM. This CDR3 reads CASSLGGNPYEQYF. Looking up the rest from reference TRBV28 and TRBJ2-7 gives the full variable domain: DVKVTQSSRYLVKRTGEKVFLECVQDMDHENMFWYRQDPGLGLRLIYFSYDVKMKEKGDIPEGYSVSREKKERFSLILESASTNQTSMYLCASSLGGNPYEQYFGPGTRLTVT.

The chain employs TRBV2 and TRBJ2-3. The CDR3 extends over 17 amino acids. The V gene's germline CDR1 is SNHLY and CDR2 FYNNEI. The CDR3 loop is CASSDLWEDPSTDTQYF.

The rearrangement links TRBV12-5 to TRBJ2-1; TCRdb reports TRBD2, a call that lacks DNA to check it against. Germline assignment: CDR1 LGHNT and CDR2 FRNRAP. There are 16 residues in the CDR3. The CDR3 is CASGPYGGAPYNEQFF.

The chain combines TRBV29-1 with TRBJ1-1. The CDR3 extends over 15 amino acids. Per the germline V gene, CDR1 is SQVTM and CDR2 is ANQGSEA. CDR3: CSVEDTVTMNTEAFF.

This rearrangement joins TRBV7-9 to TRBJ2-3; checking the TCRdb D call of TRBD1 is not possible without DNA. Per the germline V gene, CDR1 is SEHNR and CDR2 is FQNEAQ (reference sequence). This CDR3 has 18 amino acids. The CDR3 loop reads CASSFQAWTDASTDTQYF.

The CDR3 loop is CASSHPGSAQHF. V and J are TRBV4-1 and TRBJ1-5; the D gene TCRdb calls, TRBD1, cannot be checked with no DNA. Looked up from germline, CDR1 is MGHRA and CDR2 is YSYEKL. The CDR3 sequence is 12 residues long.